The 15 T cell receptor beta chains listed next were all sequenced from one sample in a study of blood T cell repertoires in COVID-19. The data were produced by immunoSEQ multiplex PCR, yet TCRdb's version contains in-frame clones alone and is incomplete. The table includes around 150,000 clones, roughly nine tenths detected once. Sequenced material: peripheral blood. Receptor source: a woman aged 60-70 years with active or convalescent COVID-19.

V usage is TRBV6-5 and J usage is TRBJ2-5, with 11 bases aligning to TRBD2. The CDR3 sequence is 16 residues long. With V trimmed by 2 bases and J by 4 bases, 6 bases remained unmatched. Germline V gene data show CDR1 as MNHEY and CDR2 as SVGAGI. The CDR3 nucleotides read TGTGCCAGCAGTTACCTAGCGGGGGGCCGGGGAGAGACCCAGTACTTC. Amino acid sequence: CASSYLAGGRGETQYF.

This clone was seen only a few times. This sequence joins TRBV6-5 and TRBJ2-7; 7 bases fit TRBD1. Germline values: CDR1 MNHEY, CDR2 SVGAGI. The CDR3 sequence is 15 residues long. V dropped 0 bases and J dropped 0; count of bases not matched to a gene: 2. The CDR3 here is CASSYSRDSSYEQYF. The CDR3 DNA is TGTGCCAGCAGTTACTCCCGGGACAGCTCCTACGAGCAGTACTTC.

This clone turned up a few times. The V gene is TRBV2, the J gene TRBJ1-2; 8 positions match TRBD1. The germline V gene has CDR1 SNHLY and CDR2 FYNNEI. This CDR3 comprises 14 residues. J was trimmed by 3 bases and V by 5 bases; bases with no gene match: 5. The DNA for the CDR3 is TGTGCCAGCAGTTGGGGACAGGAACACTATGGCTACACCTTC. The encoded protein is CASSWGQEHYGYTF. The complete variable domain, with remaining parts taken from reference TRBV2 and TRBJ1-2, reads EPEVTQTPSHQVTQMGQEVILRCVPISNHLYFYWYRQILGQKVEFLVSFYNNEISEKSEIFDDQFSVERPDGSNFTLKIRSTKLEDSAMYFCASSWGQEHYGYTFGSGTRLTVV.

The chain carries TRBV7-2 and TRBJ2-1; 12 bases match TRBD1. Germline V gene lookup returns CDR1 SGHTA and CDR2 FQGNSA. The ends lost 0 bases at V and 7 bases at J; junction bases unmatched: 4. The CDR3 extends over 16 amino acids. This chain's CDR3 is CASSLAGTGGFNEQFF. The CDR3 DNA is TGTGCCAGCAGCTTAGCCGGGACAGGGGGCTTTAATGAGCAGTTCTTC.

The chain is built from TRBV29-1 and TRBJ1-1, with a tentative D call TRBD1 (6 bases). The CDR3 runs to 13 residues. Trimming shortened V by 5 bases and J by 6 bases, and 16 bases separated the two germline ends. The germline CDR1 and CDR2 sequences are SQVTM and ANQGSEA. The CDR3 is CSVRGQPSAEAFF. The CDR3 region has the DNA TGCAGCGTTAGAGGACAGCCCTCAGCTGAAGCTTTCTTT.

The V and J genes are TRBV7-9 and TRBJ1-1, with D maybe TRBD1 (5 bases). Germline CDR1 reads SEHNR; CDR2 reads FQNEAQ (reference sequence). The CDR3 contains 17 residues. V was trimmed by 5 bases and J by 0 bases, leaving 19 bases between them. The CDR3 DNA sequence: TGTGCCAGCAGCCCTCCCCCCGCACAGGCGCTGAACACTGAAGCTTTCTTT. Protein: CASSPPPAQALNTEAFF. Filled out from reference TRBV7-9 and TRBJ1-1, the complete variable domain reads DTGVSQNPRHKITKRGQNVTFRCDPISEHNRLYWYRQTLGQGPEFLTYFQNEAQLEKSRLLSDRFSAERPKGSFSTLEIQRTEQGDSAMYLCASSPPPAQALNTEAFFGQGTRLTVV.

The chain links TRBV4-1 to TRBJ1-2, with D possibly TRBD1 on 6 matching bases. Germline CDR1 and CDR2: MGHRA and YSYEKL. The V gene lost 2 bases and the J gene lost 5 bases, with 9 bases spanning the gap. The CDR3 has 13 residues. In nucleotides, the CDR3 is TGCGCCAGCAGCCAATTGGACAGTTATGGCTACACCTTC. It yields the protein CASSQLDSYGYTF.

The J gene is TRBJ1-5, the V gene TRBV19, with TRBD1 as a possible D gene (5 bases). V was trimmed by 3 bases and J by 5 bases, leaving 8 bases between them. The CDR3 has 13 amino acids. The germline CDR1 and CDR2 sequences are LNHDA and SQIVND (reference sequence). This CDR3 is CASSMIGDQPQHF. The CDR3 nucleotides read TGTGCCAGTAGTATGATAGGGGATCAGCCCCAGCATTTT.

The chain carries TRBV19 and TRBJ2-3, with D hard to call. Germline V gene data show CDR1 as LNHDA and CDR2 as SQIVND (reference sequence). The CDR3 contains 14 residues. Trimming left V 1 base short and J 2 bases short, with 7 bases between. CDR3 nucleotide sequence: TGTGCCAGTAGTATAGGGGCCCACACAGATACGCAGTATTTT. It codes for CASSIGAHTDTQYF.

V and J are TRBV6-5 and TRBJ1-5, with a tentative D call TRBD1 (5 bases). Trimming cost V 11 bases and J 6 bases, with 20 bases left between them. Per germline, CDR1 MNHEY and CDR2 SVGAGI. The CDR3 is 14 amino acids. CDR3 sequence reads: CAVTPGQGTQPQHF. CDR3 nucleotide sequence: TGTGCCGTGACTCCCGGCCAGGGCACTCAGCCCCAGCATTTT.

The CDR3 spells CASSQEGSGGDANTGELFF. CDR3 DNA: TGTGCCAGCAGCCAAGAGGGTAGCGGGGGGGACGCGAACACCGGGGAGCTGTTTTTT. The rearrangement joins TRBV3-1 (or the pseudogene TRBV3-2) to TRBJ2-2; TRBD2 matches 11 bases. V lost 0 bases and J lost 0; bases outside the gene matches: 6. The CDR3 length is 19 residues. Germline lookup yields CDR1 LGHDT and CDR2 YNNKEL (reference sequence).

The CDR3 reads CASSPPAAVLELFF. The DNA for the CDR3 is TGTGCCAGCTCACCACCGGCGGCCGTGTTGGAACTGTTTTTT. This chain joins TRBV18 and TRBJ1-4; no definite D call. Trimming pared 0 bases from V and 12 bases from J, leaving 14 bases between. The germline V gene encodes CDR1 KGHSH and CDR2 LQKENI. The CDR3 has 14 amino acids.

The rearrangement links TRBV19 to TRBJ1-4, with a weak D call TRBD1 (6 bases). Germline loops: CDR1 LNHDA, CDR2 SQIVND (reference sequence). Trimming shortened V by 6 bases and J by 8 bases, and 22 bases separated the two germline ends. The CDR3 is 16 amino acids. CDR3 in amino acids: CASRKGDTPRWEKLFF. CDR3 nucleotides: TGTGCCAGTAGAAAGGGGGACACTCCACGGTGGGAAAAACTGTTTTTT.

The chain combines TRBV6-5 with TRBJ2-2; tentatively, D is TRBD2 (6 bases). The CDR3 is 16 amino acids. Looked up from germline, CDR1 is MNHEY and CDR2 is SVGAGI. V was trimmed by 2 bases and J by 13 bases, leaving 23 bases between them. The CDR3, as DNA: TGTGCCAGCAGTTACACCGGACTGGCTCGGGGGTTGTCGCTGTTTTTT. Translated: CASSYTGLARGLSLFF.

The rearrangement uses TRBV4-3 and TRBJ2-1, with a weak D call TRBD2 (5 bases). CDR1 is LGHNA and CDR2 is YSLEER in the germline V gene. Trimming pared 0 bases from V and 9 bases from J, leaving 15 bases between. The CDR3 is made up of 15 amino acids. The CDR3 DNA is TGCGCCAGCAGCCAAGATATGGGCCCGGGAAGTGAGCAGTTCTTC. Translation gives CASSQDMGPGSEQFF.